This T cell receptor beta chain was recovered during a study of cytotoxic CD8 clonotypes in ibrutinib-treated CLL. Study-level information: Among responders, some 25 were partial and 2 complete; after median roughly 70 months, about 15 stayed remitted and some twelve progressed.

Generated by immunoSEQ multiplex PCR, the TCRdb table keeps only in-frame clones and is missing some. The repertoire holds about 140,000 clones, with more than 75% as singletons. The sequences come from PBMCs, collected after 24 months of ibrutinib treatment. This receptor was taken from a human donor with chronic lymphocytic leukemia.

CDR3 nucleotide sequence: TGCGCCAGCAGCCGAACGGACAGGAACTCTGACGGCTACACCTTC. It encodes CASSRTDRNSDGYTF. The chain employs TRBV4-3 and TRBJ1-2, with TRBD1 identical over 7 bases. With 4 bases clipped from V and 8 bases from J, the junction kept 13 bases outside the gene matches. Germline CDR1 and CDR2: LGHNA and YSLEER. This CDR3 contains 15 residues.